This entry lists 25 T cell receptor beta chains sequenced from one sample in a study of T cell responses to AZD1222 COVID-19 vaccine. The table came from immunoSEQ multiplex PCR; TCRdb's copy has only in-frame clones and leaves some out. The table lists about 140,000 clones, 80% to 95% of them singletons. The sequenced sample was peripheral blood, obtained on day 0 of AZD1222 vaccination. All receptors come from an adult in good health.

V usage is TRBV4-1 and J usage is TRBJ2-5; no clear D. Germline CDR1 and CDR2: MGHRA and YSYEKL. The CDR3 consists of 16 residues. V lost 1 base and J lost 5, with 17 bases in between. CDR3 loop: CASSQVVSPFRETQYF. DNA of the CDR3: TGCGCCAGCAGCCAAGTAGTTTCGCCTTTCCGCGAGACCCAGTACTTC.

The V gene is TRBV6-5, the J gene TRBJ2-2, with D perhaps matching TRBD1 (5 bases). V lost 7 bases to trimming and J lost 9 bases, with 15 bases between them. This CDR3 has 13 amino acids. Germline-derived CDR1 and CDR2 are MNHEY and SVGAGI. CDR3 protein: CASTRLQGRELFF. The CDR3 DNA is TGTGCCAGCACCCGCCTGCAGGGCAGGGAGCTGTTTTTT.

The rearrangement joins TRBV2 to TRBJ2-7; 9 bases match TRBD1. The CDR3 is 15 amino acids. CDR1 and CDR2 (germline): SNHLY, FYNNEI. V trimming: 6 bases; J trimming: 1 base; junction bases outside the gene matches: 7. The CDR3 protein is CASRGQGLVSYEQYF. CDR3 DNA: TGTGCCAGCAGGGGACAGGGTCTCGTTTCCTACGAGCAGTACTTC.

This clone was seen a single time. The same CDR3 also results from other DNA sequences found in this sample. J is TRBJ2-5 and V is TRBV5-1; D might be TRBD2 (5 bases). Trimming pared 2 bases from V and 2 bases from J, leaving 7 bases between. This CDR3 contains 13 residues. Germline loops: CDR1 SGHRS, CDR2 YFSETQ. CDR3 region: CASSLGLQETQYF. The CDR3 nucleotides read TGCGCCAGCAGCTTAGGACTGCAAGAGACCCAGTACTTC.

Only one count was recorded for this clone. The rearrangement uses TRBV18 and TRBJ2-1; 9 nucleotides line up with TRBD2. Germline V gene data show CDR1 as KGHSH and CDR2 as LQKENI. This CDR3 comprises 15 residues. V lost 3 bases, J lost 9 bases, and 9 bases stayed unmatched. The CDR3 sequence is CASSPTAGGPFEQFF. The CDR3 DNA sequence: TGTGCCAGCTCACCCACGGCGGGAGGGCCTTTTGAGCAGTTCTTC.

The chain carries TRBV6-6 and TRBJ2-7; no firm D call. The CDR3 is 15 residues long. Per germline, CDR1 MNHNY and CDR2 SVGAGI (reference sequence). The V end was cut by 6 bases, the J end by 3 bases, with 18 bases between. The CDR3 DNA sequence: TGTGCCAGCAGCATTTCCTCCGGTGGGCTCTACGAGCAGTACTTC. Protein sequence: CASSISSGGLYEQYF.

The chain joins TRBV6-5 to TRBJ2-3; 9 bases are shared with TRBD2. CDR3 length: 16 amino acids. V gave up 0 bases and J gave up 4 bases; unmatched junction bases: 5. Per germline, CDR1 MNHEY and CDR2 SVGAGI. The CDR3 protein is CASSYSGGGAADTQYF. CDR3 DNA sequence: TGTGCCAGCAGTTACTCGGGCGGGGGGGCGGCAGATACGCAGTATTTT.

V gene TRBV5-1 combines with J gene TRBJ1-2, with no clear D. The CDR3 runs to 14 residues. Trimming removed 4 bases from V and 6 bases from J, with 16 bases in between. Per germline, CDR1 SGHRS and CDR2 YFSETQ. As DNA, the CDR3 is TGCGCCAGCAGCGGCGTCAAATTCGGCGATGGCTACACCTTC. Translation gives CASSGVKFGDGYTF.

The chain is built from TRBV28 and TRBJ2-6, with 7 positions matching TRBD1. V shed 8 bases and J 1 base; nucleotides not matched to a gene: 11. CDR3 length: 17 residues. Per germline, CDR1 MDHEN and CDR2 SYDVKM. CDR3 coding DNA: TGTGCCAGCCGCAGCCGACAGGGCCAATCTGGGGCCAACGTCCTGACTTTC. It encodes CASRSRQGQSGANVLTF.

The CDR3 DNA reads as TGTGCCAGTAGTATGACTAGGCCCCAAGAGACCCAGTACTTC. Translated, it gives CASSMTRPQETQYF. The chain joins TRBV19 to TRBJ2-5; TRBD2 is a possible D gene (6 bases). The CDR3 runs to 14 residues. Germline CDR1 and CDR2: LNHDA and SQIVND (reference sequence). Trimming took 3 bases from V and 1 from J, leaving 9 bases between them.

This clone was seen just once. The V gene is TRBV5-1, the J gene TRBJ2-3; D is perhaps TRBD1 (5 bases). Trimming took 3 bases from V and 2 from J, leaving 13 bases between them. This CDR3 is built from 15 residues. CDR1 is SGHRS, CDR2 YFSETQ, per germline. CDR3 residues: CASSYGAPDTDTQYF. The CDR3 nucleotides read TGCGCCAGCAGCTATGGGGCACCAGACACAGATACGCAGTATTTT.

The genes are TRBV5-4 and TRBJ1-2, with TRBD1 as a possible D gene (5 bases). The V gene lost 4 bases and the J gene lost 10 bases, with 20 bases spanning the gap. This CDR3 region has 14 residues. CDR1 and CDR2 from the germline V gene are SGHNT and YYREEE (reference sequence). The CDR3, as DNA: TGTGCCAGCAGCCTTACGGGAGGGGCCGCGGACTACACCTTC. This sequence encodes CASSLTGGAADYTF.

This chain links TRBV12-3 or TRBV12-4 with TRBJ1-1; TRBD1 aligns across 10 bases. J gave up 13 bases and V 4 bases, and 3 bases lay outside the gene matches. The CDR3 spans 11 residues. CDR3 nucleotide sequence: TGTGCCAGCAGTTCGGGGACAGGGGTTTTCTTT. It encodes CASSSGTGVFF.

This sequence joins TRBV2 and TRBJ2-5; 11 bases are a match to TRBD2. CDR3 length equals 13 residues. Germline CDR1 is SNHLY and CDR2 is FYNNEI. V lost 8 bases, J lost 3 bases, and 2 bases stayed unmatched. Written as DNA, the CDR3 is TGTGCCAGCCAGGGACTAGCGGAAGAGACCCAGTACTTC. The encoded protein is CASQGLAEETQYF.

This clone was seen only a few times. V usage is TRBV11-3 and J usage is TRBJ2-2; TRBD2 agrees at 10 bases. Trimming removed 2 bases from V and 0 bases from J; junction bases left unmatched: 0. The CDR3 has 16 residues. The germline V gene has CDR1 SGHNT and CDR2 YENEEA. The CDR3 sequence: CASSLLAGANTGELFF. The CDR3 nucleotides are TGTGCCAGCAGCTTACTAGCGGGGGCGAACACCGGGGAGCTGTTTTTT.

This clone was seen once. The chain employs TRBV5-1 and TRBJ1-1; D call uncertain. Trimming took 6 bases from V and 0 from J, leaving 9 bases between them. The CDR3 has 13 residues. Per germline, CDR1 SGHRS and CDR2 YFSETQ. CDR3 sequence (DNA): TGCGCCAGCACCCCTGCCTTGAACACTGAAGCTTTCTTT. Amino acids: CASTPALNTEAFF.

V usage is TRBV29-1 and J usage is TRBJ1-2; D perhaps matches TRBD1 (5 bases). The CDR3 runs 13 residues. Germline CDR1 is SQVTM and CDR2 is ANQGSEA. The ends were cut back, 5 bases at V and 5 bases at J, with 15 bases in the middle. CDR3 loop: CSVIPGLGYGYTF. The DNA for the CDR3 is TGCAGCGTTATACCGGGGCTGGGGTATGGCTACACCTTC.

The chain has TRBV5-4 and TRBJ2-5, with 8 bases that match TRBD1. Germline lookup yields CDR1 SGHNT and CDR2 YYREEE (reference sequence). The CDR3 spans 14 residues. After removal of 3 bases from V and 3 bases from J, the junction contained 4 bases not matched to a gene. DNA for the CDR3: TGTGCCAGCAGCTGGACAGGGTACGAAGAGACCCAGTACTTC. This translates into CASSWTGYEETQYF.

The chain combines TRBV11-3 with TRBJ1-2; the D is unclear. The CDR3 is 13 residues long. Per the germline V gene, CDR1 is SGHNT and CDR2 is YENEEA. V lost 3 bases to trimming and J lost 2 bases, with 7 bases between them. The CDR3 nucleotides are TGTGCCAGCAGCTTCATCAAGAACTATGGCTACACCTTC. Encoded protein: CASSFIKNYGYTF.

J is TRBJ2-1 and V is TRBV7-3, with TRBD2 identical over 12 bases. From germline, CDR1 is SGHTA and CDR2 FQGTGA. The CDR3 has 14 residues. V gave up 5 bases and J gave up 8 bases; unmatched junction bases: 4. CDR3 in DNA: TGTGCCAGCAGCCCTAGCGGGGGGGCAGATGAGCAGTTCTTC. Amino acids: CASSPSGGADEQFF.

CDR3 DNA sequence: TGTGCCAGCAGCTCCGGACAGGGGGATAATTCACCCCTCCACTTT. It encodes CASSSGQGDNSPLHF. The chain carries TRBV7-9 and TRBJ1-6; 10 bases align to TRBD1. Germline V gene lookup returns CDR1 SEHNR and CDR2 FQNEAQ (reference sequence). The V segment lost 4 bases and the J segment 5 bases; nucleotides outside the gene matches: 2. The CDR3 extends over 15 amino acids.

This sequence joins TRBV24-1 and TRBJ2-1; D not certain. The germline V gene encodes CDR1 KGHDR and CDR2 SFDVKD. This CDR3 region has 12 residues. V lost 9 bases, J lost 5 bases, and 10 bases lay in between. CDR3 nucleotides: TGTGCCACCCGGAAGGGTGACAATGAGCAGTTCTTC. Translation: CATRKGDNEQFF.

The chain joins TRBV13 to TRBJ2-2; D gene ambiguous. The CDR3 runs 13 residues. In germline, CDR1 is PRHDT, CDR2 FYEKMQ (reference sequence). Trimming removed 4 bases at V and 5 bases at J, with 8 bases between. CDR3 bases: TGTGCCAGCAGCTACGGCAGGACCGGGGAGCTGTTTTTT. Translation: CASSYGRTGELFF.

This chain links TRBV12-3 or TRBV12-4 with TRBJ2-3; D remains unclear. The CDR3 loop spans 13 amino acids. V was trimmed by 7 bases and J by 6 bases, leaving 14 bases between them. This chain's CDR3 is CASTSLRPDTQYF. The CDR3 coding sequence is TGTGCCAGCACCTCCTTACGCCCTGATACGCAGTATTTT.

This clone was counted once. This rearrangement joins TRBV2 to TRBJ1-6; D remains unclear. Trimming cost V 3 bases and J 5 bases, with 14 bases left between them. The CDR3 length is 16 residues. CDR1 and CDR2 from the germline V gene are SNHLY and FYNNEI. CDR3 sequence reads: CASSESSRWDNSPLHF. CDR3 coding DNA: TGTGCCAGCAGTGAGTCGAGCAGGTGGGATAATTCACCCCTCCACTTT.